The clone carrying this TCR beta chain occurred once. This specimen belongs to a study of blood T cell repertoires in COVID-19. About the research overall: Donors in the United States, Italy and Spain gave samples during acute or convalescent COVID-19.

The CDR3 loop spans 12 amino acids. Trimming pared 3 bases from V and 11 bases from J, leaving 12 bases between. Germline V gene data show CDR1 as KGHDR and CDR2 as SFDVKD. Authors' data handling: Estimation of nucleated cell counts was performed using reference gene primer amplification. Libraries were prepared by immunoSEQ multiplex PCR; TCRdb keeps only in-frame clonotypes and omits some of them. Clone size and V and J calls were adopted from that table, with D and trimming inferred from the DNA. The profile shows 150,000 to 200,000 clones, roughly 89% of them singletons. The rearrangement joins TRBV24-1 to TRBJ1-1; no firm D call. The sequencing input was peripheral blood. This receptor was identified in a woman in her 70s with COVID-19, enrolled during active disease. The DNA for the CDR3 is TGTGCCACCAGTGATGGTTGGAGGTCTGCTTTCTTT. This encodes CATSDGWRSAFF.